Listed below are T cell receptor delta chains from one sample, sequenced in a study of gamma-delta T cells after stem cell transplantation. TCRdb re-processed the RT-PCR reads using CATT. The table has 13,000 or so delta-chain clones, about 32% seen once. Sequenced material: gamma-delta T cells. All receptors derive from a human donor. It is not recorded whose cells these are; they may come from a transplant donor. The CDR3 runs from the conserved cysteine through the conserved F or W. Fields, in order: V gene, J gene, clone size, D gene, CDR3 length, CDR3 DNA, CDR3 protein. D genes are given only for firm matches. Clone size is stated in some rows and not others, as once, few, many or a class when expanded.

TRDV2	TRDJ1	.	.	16	TGTGCCTGTGACACCGGCTGGGGATCCTCCACCGATAAACTCATCTTT	CACDTGWGSSTDKLIF
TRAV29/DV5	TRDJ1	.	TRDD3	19	TGTGCAGCAAGCGCGCACTGGGGAACTGGGGATTCGTACACCGATAAACTCATCTTT	CAASAHWGTGDSYTDKLIF
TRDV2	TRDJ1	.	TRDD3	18	TGTGCCTGTGACCCCCTACTGGGGGATACGGAGTACACCGATAAACTCATCTTT	CACDPLLGDTEYTDKLIF
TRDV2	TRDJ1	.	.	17	TGTGCCTGTTTCAGTAGGTATAGGCCAACTTTGACAGCAAAACTCATCTTT	CACFSRYRPTLTAKLIF
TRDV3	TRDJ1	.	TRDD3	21	TGTGCCTTCGACCACCCTCCTACAGTACTGGGGGGTTTAATTCACACCGATAAACTCATCTTT	CAFDHPPTVLGGLIHTDKLIF
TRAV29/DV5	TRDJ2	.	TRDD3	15	TGTGCAGCAGCGGCGCGTACTGGGGGTACAGCACAACTCTTCTTT	CAAAARTGGTAQLFF
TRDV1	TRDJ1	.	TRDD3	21	TGTGCTCTTGGGGAATCGGCTCCAGTTAGGTGGGGGACCCCTTACACCGATAAACTCATCTTT	CALGESAPVRWGTPYTDKLIF
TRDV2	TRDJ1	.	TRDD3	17	TGTGCCTGTGACAAGGGGGGTACTGGGGGGCCCACCGATAAACTCATCTTT	CACDKGGTGGPTDKLIF
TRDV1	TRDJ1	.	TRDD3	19	TGTGCTCTTGGGGATACAATTCCTACGCCTTACTGGGGGATACAGCAACTCATCTTT	CALGDTIPTPYWGIQQLIF
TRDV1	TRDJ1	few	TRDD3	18	TGTGCTCTTGGGGTTAATATCCTGGGGGTCAAGTACACCGATAAACTCATCTTT	CALGVNILGVKYTDKLIF
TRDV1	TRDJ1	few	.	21	TGTGCTCTTGGGGAACTGGATCGGCCTTCGGATTTGTGTCAGTACACCGATAAACTCATCTTT	CALGELDRPSDLCQYTDKLIF
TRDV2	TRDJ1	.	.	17	TGTGCCTGTGACACCGGAGGGGGGCCCCCGTACACCGATAAACTCATCTTT	CACDTGGGPPYTDKLIF
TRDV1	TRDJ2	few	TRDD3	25	TGTGCTCTTGGGGAATTAAAGGGTGGCTTCCTCACATTTCTGGGGGATAGATGGGTGACAGCACAACTCTTCTTT	CALGELKGGFLTFLGDRWVTAQLFF
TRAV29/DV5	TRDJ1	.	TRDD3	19	TGTGCAGCAAGAAACGACTCCCCTGGCTGGGGGATAGGCACCGATAAACTCATCTTT	CAARNDSPGWGIGTDKLIF
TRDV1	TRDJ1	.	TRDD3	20	TGTGCTCTCTATAGTCCTCCGAGGGGAGTTAACTGGGGGATACCCGATAAACTCATCTTT	CALYSPPRGVNWGIPDKLIF
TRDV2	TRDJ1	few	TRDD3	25	TGTGCCTGTGACACGCTGTCAGGGACCAGGTCCCGGACTCTGCAAAAGGGGGATACGACCGATAAACTCATCTTT	CACDTLSGTRSRTLQKGDTTDKLIF
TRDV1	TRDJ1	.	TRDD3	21	TGTGCTCTTGGGGAATGTCTGGGGGATAAGTTATGGGATGAGAACACCGATAAACTCATCTTT	CALGECLGDKLWDENTDKLIF
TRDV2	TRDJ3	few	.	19	TGTGCCTGTGACGTGCTGGGCCTCGGGGGCTCTCGGGACACCCGACAGATGTTTTTC	CACDVLGLGGSRDTRQMFF
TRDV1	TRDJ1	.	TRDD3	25	TGTGCTCTTGGGGCGGCCTTCCTACAAGAGATAGCTGGGGGATACGCGTATCCATACACCGATAAACTCATCTTT	CALGAAFLQEIAGGYAYPYTDKLIF
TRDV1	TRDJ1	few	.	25	TGTGCTCTTGGGGGCCGCCCTGATCGACCCTCCTACGCGTACTGGAAGGTTCCTTTCACCGATAAACTCATCTTT	CALGGRPDRPSYAYWKVPFTDKLIF
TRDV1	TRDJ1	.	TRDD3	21	TGTGCTCTTGGGGAACTTCCCTGTGGGGGATACGAGATGGAAGGGACCGATAAACTCATCTTT	CALGELPCGGYEMEGTDKLIF
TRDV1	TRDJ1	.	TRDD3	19	TGTGCTCTTGGGGTCCGCGCGCCTTTAATGGGGGATACGACCGATAAACTCATCTTT	CALGVRAPLMGDTTDKLIF
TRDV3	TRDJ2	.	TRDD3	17	TGTGCCTTTATGTTTGGGGGATACGTAGCGGTGACAGCACAACTCTTCTTT	CAFMFGGYVAVTAQLFF
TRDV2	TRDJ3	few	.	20	TGTGCCTGTGACACCAAGCTCTGGTACCTTAGCTCCTGGGACACCCGACAGATGTTTTTC	CACDTKLWYLSSWDTRQMFF
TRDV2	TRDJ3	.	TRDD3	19	TGTGCCTGTGACATACTGGGGGAGCCAAGCTCCTGGGACACCCGACAGATGTTTTTC	CACDILGEPSSWDTRQMFF